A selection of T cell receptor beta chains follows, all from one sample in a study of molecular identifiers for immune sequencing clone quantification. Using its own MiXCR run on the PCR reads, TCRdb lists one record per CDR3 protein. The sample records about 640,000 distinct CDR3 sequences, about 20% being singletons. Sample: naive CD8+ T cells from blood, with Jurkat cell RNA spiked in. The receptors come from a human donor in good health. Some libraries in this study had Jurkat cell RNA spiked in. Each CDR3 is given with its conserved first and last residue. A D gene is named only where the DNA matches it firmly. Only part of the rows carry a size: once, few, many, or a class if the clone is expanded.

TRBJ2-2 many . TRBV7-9 TGTGCCAGCAGCTTCCCCCCCCCGCCTAACACCGGGGAGCTGTTTTTT CASSFPPPPNTGELFF
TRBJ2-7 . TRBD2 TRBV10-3 TGTGCCATCAGTGACGGGGGGGGTGAGCAGTACTTC CAISDGGGEQYF
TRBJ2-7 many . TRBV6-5 TGTGCCAGCAGTCTATCCGGGACTTTTTCCTACGAGCAGTACTTC CASSLSGTFSYEQYF
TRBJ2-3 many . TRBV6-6 TGTGCCAGCAGTTACGATCGCGGGTTAGGCACAGATACGCAGTATTTT CASSYDRGLGTDTQYF
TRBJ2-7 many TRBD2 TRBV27 TGTGCCAGCAGTTCCCAGGGAGGGACCTACGAGCAGTACTTC CASSSQGGTYEQYF
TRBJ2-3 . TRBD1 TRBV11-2 TGTGCCAGCAGCTTAGCCCCGGGACAGGGGACAACAGATACGCAGTATTTT CASSLAPGQGTTDTQYF
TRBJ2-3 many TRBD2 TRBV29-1 TGCAGCGTTGATGGGACTAGCGGAACGTATAGCACAGATACGCAGTATTTT CSVDGTSGTYSTDTQYF
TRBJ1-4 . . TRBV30 TGTGCCTGGAGTGCGGGGGTGGGGAACAGTGAAAAACTGTTTTTT CAWSAGVGNSEKLFF
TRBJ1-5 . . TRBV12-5 TGTGCTAGTGGGAGGACAGAGGACCCCAAAGGGCCCCAGCATTTT CASGRTEDPKGPQHF
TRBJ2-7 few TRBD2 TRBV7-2 TGTGCCAGCAGTACTAGCGGGGGGGGGTACGAGCAGTACTTC CASSTSGGGYEQYF
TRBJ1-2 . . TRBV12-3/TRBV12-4 TGTGCCAGCAGTTTAGGGTACAGGGACTATGGCTACACCTTC CASSLGYRDYGYTF
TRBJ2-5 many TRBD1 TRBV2 TGTGCCAGCAGGGGACAGGGGCTATCAGAGACCCAGTACTTC CASRGQGLSETQYF
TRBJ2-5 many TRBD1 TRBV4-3 TGCGCCAGCAGCCAAGATCTGGGACAGGGTTTGGGGACCCAGTACTTC CASSQDLGQGLGTQYF
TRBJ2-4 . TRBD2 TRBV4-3 TGCGCCAGCAGCCAAGATGGTCGGGAGGGGATTCAGTACTTC CASSQDGREGIQYF
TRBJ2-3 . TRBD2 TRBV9 TGTGCCAGCAGCGCCATTAGCGGGGGGAGCACAGATACGCAGTATTTT CASSAISGGSTDTQYF
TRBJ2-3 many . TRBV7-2 TGTGCCAGCAGCTTTAACGAGGTTGGCCGAGGTCCTAGCACAGATACGCAGTATTTT CASSFNEVGRGPSTDTQYF
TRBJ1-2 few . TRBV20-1 TGCAGTGCTAGAGATGAAAACACGATCTATGGCTACACCTTC CSARDENTIYGYTF
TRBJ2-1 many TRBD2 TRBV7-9 TGTGCCAGCAGCTTATTAGCGGGGGGCCTCAATGAGCAGTTCTTC CASSLLAGGLNEQFF
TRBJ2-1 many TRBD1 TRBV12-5 TGTGCTAGTGGTCCCGGACAGGGATTCCACAATGAGCAGTTCTTC CASGPGQGFHNEQFF
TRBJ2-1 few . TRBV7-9 TGTGCCTCCATCGGGGGCCCTTACCTTGATGAGCAGTTCTTC CASIGGPYLDEQFF
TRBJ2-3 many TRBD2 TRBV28 TGTGCCAGCGCTGGGTCTAGCGGGATGGGTGGCACAGATACGCAGTATTTT CASAGSSGMGGTDTQYF
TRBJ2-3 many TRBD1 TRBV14 TGTGCCAGCAGCCAAGATATAGGGGGCGCGGCAGATACGCAGTATTTT CASSQDIGGAADTQYF
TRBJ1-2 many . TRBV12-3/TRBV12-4 TGTGCCAGCAGTTTAGGGTTGGCGGGGTATTACTATGGCTACACCTTC CASSLGLAGYYYGYTF
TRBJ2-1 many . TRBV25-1 TGTGCCAGCCGTGGAGGGTCCTACAATGAGCAGTTCTTC CASRGGSYNEQFF
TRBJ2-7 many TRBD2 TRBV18 TGTGCCAGCTCACCACCAGCGGGAGGCCACGAGCAGTACTTC CASSPPAGGHEQYF
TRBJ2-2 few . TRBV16 TGTGCCAGCAGCCAATCCTTGGGGGGCTACACCGGGGAGCTGTTTTTT CASSQSLGGYTGELFF
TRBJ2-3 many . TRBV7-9 TGTGCCAGCAGGGGCGACGACCACTCTAGCACAGATACGCAGTATTTT CASRGDDHSSTDTQYF
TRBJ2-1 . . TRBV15 TGTGCCACCAGCAGAGCCTCCTCATCCTCCTACAATGAGCAGTTCTTC CATSRASSSSYNEQFF
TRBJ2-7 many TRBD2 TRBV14 TGTGCCAGCAGCCGGGAGGGTTCGGAGGAGCAGTACTTC CASSREGSEEQYF